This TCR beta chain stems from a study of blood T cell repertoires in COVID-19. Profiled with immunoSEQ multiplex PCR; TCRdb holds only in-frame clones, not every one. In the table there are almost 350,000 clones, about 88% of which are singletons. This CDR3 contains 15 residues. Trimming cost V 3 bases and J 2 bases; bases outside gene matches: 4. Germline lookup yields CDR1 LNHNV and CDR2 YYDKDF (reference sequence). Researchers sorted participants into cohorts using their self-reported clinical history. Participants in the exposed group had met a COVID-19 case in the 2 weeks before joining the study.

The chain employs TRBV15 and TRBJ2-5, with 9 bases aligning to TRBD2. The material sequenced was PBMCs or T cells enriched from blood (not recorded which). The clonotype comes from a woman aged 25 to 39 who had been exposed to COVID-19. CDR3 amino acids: CATSSPGLAQETQYF. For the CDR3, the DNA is TGTGCCACCAGCAGCCCTGGACTAGCGCAAGAGACCCAGTACTTC.